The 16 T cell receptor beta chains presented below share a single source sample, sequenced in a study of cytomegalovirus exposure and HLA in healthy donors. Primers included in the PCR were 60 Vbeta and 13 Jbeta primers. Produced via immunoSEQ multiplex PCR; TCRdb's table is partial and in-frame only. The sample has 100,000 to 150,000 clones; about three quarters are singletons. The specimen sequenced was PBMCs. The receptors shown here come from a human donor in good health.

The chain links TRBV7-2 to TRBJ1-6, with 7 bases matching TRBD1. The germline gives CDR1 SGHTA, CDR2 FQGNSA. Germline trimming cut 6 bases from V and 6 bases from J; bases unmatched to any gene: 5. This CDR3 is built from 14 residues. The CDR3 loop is CASSGGQTNSPLHF. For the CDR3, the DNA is TGTGCCAGCAGTGGGGGACAGACTAATTCACCCCTCCACTTT.

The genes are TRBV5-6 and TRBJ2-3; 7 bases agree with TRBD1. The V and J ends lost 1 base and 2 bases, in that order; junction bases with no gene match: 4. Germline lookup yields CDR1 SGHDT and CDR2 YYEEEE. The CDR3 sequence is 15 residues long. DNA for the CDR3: TGTGCCAGCAGCTTGAGGGGACAGAACACAGATACGCAGTATTTT. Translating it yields CASSLRGQNTDTQYF.

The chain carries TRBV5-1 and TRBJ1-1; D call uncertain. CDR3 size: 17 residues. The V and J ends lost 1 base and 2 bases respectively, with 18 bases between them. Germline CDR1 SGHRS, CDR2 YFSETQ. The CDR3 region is CASSLIAIPDYNTEAFF. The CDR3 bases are TGCGCCAGCAGCTTGATTGCTATTCCAGACTATAACACTGAAGCTTTCTTT.

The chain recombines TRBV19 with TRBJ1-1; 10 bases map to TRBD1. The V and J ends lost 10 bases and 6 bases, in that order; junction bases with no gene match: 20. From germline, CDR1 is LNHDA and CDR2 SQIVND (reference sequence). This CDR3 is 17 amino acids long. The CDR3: CATLEETGGIRGPEAFF. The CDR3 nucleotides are TGTGCCACCCTAGAAGAGACAGGGGGCATAAGGGGCCCTGAAGCTTTCTTT.

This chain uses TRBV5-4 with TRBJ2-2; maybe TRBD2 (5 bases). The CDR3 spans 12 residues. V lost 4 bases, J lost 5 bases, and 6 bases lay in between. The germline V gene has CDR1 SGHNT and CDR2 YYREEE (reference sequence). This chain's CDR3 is CASSGETGELFF. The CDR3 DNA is TGTGCCAGCAGCGGGGAGACCGGGGAGCTGTTTTTT.

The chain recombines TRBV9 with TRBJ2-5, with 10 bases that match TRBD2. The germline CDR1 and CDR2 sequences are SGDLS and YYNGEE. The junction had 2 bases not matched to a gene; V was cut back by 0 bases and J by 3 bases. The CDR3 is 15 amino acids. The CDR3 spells CASSVGLAGEETQYF. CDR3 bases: TGTGCCAGCAGCGTAGGCCTAGCGGGGGAAGAGACCCAGTACTTC.

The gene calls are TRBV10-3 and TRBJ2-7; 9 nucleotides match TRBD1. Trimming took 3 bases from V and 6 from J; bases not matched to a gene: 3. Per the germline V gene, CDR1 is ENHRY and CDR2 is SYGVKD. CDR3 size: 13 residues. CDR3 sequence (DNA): TGTGCCATCAGTGACGGACAGGGGATCGAGCAGTACTTC. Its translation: CAISDGQGIEQYF.

This CDR3 reads CASNQFYSNQPQHF. CDR3 in DNA: TGCGCCAGCAACCAGTTCTATAGCAATCAGCCCCAGCATTTT. This rearrangement joins TRBV4-3 to TRBJ1-5; no clear D gene. Germline V gene data show CDR1 as LGHNA and CDR2 as YSLEER. The V end lost 7 bases, the J end lost 0 bases, and 10 bases lay between the germline ends. This CDR3 has 14 amino acids.

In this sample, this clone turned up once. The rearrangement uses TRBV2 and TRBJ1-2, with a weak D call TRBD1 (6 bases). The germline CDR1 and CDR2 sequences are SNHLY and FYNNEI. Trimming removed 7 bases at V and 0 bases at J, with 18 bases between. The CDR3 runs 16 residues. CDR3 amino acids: CASIGIRDTANYGYTF. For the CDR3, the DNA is TGTGCCAGCATAGGGATCCGGGACACAGCTAACTATGGCTACACCTTC.

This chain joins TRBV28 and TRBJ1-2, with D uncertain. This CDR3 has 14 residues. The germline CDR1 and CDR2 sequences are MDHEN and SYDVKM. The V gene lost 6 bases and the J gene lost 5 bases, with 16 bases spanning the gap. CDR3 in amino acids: CASSPGAVGYGYTF. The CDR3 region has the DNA TGTGCCAGCAGCCCCGGAGCAGTAGGTTATGGCTACACCTTC.

The CDR3 DNA is TGTGCCAGCAGCTCGCTGCCGGGGAACACTGAAGCTTTCTTT. Translating it yields CASSSLPGNTEAFF. The chain carries TRBV7-6 and TRBJ1-1; D remains unclear. The CDR3 covers 14 residues. The ends were cut back, 4 bases at V and 1 base at J, with 10 bases in the middle. CDR1 is SGHVS and CDR2 is FNYEAQ in the germline V gene.

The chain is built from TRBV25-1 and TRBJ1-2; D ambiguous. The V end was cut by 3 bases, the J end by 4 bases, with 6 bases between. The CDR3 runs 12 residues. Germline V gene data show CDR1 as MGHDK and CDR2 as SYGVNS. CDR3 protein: CASSDPFYGYTF. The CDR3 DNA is TGTGCCAGCAGTGATCCTTTCTATGGCTACACCTTC.

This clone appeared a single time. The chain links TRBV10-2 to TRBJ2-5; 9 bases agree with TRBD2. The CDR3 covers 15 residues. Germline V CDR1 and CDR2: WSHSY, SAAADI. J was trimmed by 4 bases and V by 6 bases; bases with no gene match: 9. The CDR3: CASRLAGGGIETQYF. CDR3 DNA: TGCGCCAGCAGGTTGGCGGGGGGGGGTATAGAGACCCAGTACTTC.

CDR3 in DNA: TGTGCCGGGCGGGCGATTGGAAGTAATGAAAAACTGTTTTTT. It translates to CAGRAIGSNEKLFF. The chain recombines TRBV2 with TRBJ1-4; D unclear. CDR1 SNHLY and CDR2 FYNNEI come from the germline V gene. The CDR3 loop spans 14 amino acids. Trimming removed 11 bases from V and 4 bases from J, with 17 bases in between.

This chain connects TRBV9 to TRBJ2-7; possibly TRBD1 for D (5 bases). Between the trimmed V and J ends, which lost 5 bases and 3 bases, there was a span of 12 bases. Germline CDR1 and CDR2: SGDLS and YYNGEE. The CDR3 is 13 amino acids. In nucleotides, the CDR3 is TGTGCCAGCAGTGTGACAGAAGGCTACGAGCAGTACTTC. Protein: CASSVTEGYEQYF. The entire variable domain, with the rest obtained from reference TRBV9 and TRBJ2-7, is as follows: DSGVTQTPKHLITATGQRVTLRCSPRSGDLSVYWYQQSLDQGLQFLIQYYNGEERAKGNILERFSAQQFPDLHSELNLSSLELGDSALYFCASSVTEGYEQYFGPGTRLTVT.

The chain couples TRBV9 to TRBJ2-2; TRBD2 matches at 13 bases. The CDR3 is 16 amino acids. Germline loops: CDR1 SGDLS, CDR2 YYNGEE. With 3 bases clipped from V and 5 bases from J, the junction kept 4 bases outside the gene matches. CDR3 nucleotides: TGTGCCAGCAGCGATGGGACTAGCGGGGAAACCGGGGAGCTGTTTTTT. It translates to CASSDGTSGETGELFF. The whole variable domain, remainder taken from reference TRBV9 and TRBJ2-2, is DSGVTQTPKHLITATGQRVTLRCSPRSGDLSVYWYQQSLDQGLQFLIQYYNGEERAKGNILERFSAQQFPDLHSELNLSSLELGDSALYFCASSDGTSGETGELFFGEGSRLTVL.